The clone carrying this T cell receptor (beta chain) occurred a few times. Its cognate antigen is unknown. Trimming stripped 4 bases from V and 6 bases from J, with 9 bases between. Germline loops: CDR1 LGHDT, CDR2 YNNKEL (reference sequence). The CDR3 covers 13 residues. The study, taken as a whole, reports: Tumor Tregs overlapped most with tumor, then blood, naive CD4+ cells.

Constant-region reverse primers amplified full-length variable regions, followed by semi-nested Nested Universal Primer A PCR. TCRdb itself ran the 5' RACE reads through MiXCR, one entry per CDR3 protein. The table has some 60,000 distinct CDR3 sequences, almost 30% seen once. Naive CD4+ T cells were purified with Tregs depleted by CD25. The rearrangement links TRBV3-1 to TRBJ2-2; D uncertain. Sequenced input: tumor-infiltrating naive CD4+ T cells sorted from the breast tumor. The subset was: naive CD4+ T cells, CD4+CD45RA+CD25-. This receptor was obtained from a female donor with breast cancer. The CDR3 bases are TGTGCCAGCAGCCCGTTTAACTCCGGGGAGCTGTTTTTT. This encodes CASSPFNSGELFF.